This record looks at one TCR beta chain sequence and its context. This CDR3 contains 13 residues. V was cut by 3 bases and J by 5 bases, with 10 bases left in between. Using genomic DNA as the template, TCR beta VDJ and CDR3 profiling was carried out. TCRdb called the reads again in MiXCR, with one record for every CDR3 protein. The sample consists of about 190,000 distinct CDR3 sequences, less than 65% of them appearing once. The data belong to a study of CD8+CD57+ T cells in acquired aplastic anemia. The chain recombines TRBV12-3 or TRBV12-4 with TRBJ2-5; D might be TRBD2 (6 bases). The receptor was isolated from a human donor in good health, serving as a control. The material sequenced was sorted CD4+, CD8+, or CD8+CD57+ T cells (not recorded which) from PBMCs. CDR3 nucleotides: TGTGCCAGCAGTTTGCGGGGCAGGGAGACCCAGTACTTC. Translated, it gives CASSLRGRETQYF.